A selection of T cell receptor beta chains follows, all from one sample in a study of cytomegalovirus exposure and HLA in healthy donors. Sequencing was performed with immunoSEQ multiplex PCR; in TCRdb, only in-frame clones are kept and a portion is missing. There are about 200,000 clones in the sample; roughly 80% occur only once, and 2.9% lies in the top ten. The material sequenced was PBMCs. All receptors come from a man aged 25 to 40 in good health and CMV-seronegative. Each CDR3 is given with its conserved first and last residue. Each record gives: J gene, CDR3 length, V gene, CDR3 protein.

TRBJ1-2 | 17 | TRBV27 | CASSLHGFRTAAYGYTF
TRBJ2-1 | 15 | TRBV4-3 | CASSQIPGSRGEQFF
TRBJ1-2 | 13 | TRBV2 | CASIGAQGGGYTF
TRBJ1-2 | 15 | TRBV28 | CASSLLYRGRYGYTF
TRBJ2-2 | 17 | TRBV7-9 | CASSPQRGFPTAGELFF
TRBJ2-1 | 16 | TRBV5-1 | CASSPPRQGAWNEQFF
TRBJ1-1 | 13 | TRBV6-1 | CASSLVASGSTFF
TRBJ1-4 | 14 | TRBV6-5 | CASSWTVTNEKLFF
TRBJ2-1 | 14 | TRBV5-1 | CASRSREVGNEQFF
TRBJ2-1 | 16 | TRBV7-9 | CASRLPGLAGGYEQFF
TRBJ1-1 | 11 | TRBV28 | CASSRGTEAFF
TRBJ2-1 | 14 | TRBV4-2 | CASSQVQGSNEQFF
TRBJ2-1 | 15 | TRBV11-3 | CASSLDPAQGNEQFF